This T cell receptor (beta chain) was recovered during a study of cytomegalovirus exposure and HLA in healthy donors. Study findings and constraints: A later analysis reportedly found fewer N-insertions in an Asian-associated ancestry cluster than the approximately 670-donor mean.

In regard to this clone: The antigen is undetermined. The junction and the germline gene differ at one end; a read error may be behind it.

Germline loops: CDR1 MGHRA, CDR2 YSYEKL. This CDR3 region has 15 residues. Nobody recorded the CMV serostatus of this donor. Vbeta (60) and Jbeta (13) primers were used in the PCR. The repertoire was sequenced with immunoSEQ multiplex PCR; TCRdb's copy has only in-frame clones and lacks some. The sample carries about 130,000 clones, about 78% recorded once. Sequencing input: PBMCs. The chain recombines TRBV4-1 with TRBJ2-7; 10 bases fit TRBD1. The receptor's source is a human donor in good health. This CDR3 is CASSQDPTGGRGVDF. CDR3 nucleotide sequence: TGCGCCAGCAGCCAAGATCCGACAGGGGGCCGGGGGGTGGACTTC.